Reported below is one TCR beta chain. These data are taken from a study of cytomegalovirus exposure and HLA in healthy donors. Those who donated were healthy bone marrow donors. In germline, CDR1 is LNHDA, CDR2 SQIVND (reference sequence). This CDR3 spans 16 amino acids. The trim removed 5 bases at V and 2 bases at J, leaving 6 bases unmatched. The PCR contained 60 Vbeta and 13 Jbeta primers. This table comes from immunoSEQ multiplex PCR, and its TCRdb copy is limited to in-frame clones, with some not included. The table includes about 200,000 clones, approximately 82% detected once. This receptor was obtained from a male donor in good health and CMV-seronegative. The chain carries TRBV19 and TRBJ1-4; 9 positions match TRBD1. Sequencing was done on a sample of PBMCs. CDR3 nucleotide sequence: TGTGCCAGTAGTCTTCCCGGGACAGGGACTAATGAAAAACTGTTTTTT. Translating gives CASSLPGTGTNEKLFF. Drawing the rest from reference TRBV19 and TRBJ1-4, the complete variable domain is DGGITQSPKYLFRKEGQNVTLSCEQNLNHDAMYWYRQDPGQGLRLIYYSQIVNDFQKGDIAEGYSVSREKKESFPLTVTSAQKNPTAFYLCASSLPGTGTNEKLFFGSGTQLSVL.